A selection of T cell receptor beta chains follows, all from one sample in a study of shared clonotypes between healthy human individuals. The protocol was immunoSEQ multiplex PCR, while the TCRdb copy is restricted to in-frame clones and leaves out a portion. In the table there are about 2.5 million clones, about nine tenths of which are singletons. Sequencing was performed on naive CD4+ T cells from PBMCs. These receptors were taken from a man younger than 30 in good health. Some clones in this sample may be carry-over from other donors' samples. CDR3s include the opening cysteine and the closing phenylalanine or tryptophan. The D gene is left open where the match is weak. Some rows have no size entry. The others give once, few or many, or a class for an expanded clone.

J,V,length,D,size,DNA,CDR3
TRBJ1-3,TRBV4-2,18,TRBD1,NA,TGTGCCAGCAGCCAAGATCGGACAGGGGGCTTTTCTGGAAACACCATATATTTT,CASSQDRTGGFSGNTIYF
TRBJ1-1,TRBV30,16,NA,NA,TGTGCCTGGATCCCCCGGGGGCCCAAGGGAGGTACTGAAGCTTTCTTT,CAWIPRGPKGGTEAFF
TRBJ2-3,TRBV15,14,TRBD1,once,TGTGCCACCAGCAGAGATCGGACAGGAAATACGCAGTATTTT,CATSRDRTGNTQYF
TRBJ2-6,TRBV11-3,18,NA,NA,TGTGCCAGCAGCTTAACAGGGTCGGACCTCTCTGGGGCCAACGTCCTGACTTTC,CASSLTGSDLSGANVLTF
TRBJ2-7,TRBV18,15,NA,NA,TGTGCCAGCTCAACGGGTCTCGGCTCCGGGAACGAGCAGTACTTC,CASSTGLGSGNEQYF
TRBJ2-1,TRBV2,14,TRBD2,NA,TGTGCCAGCAGTGTGGGACTAGCGGGGCATGAGCAGTTCTTC,CASSVGLAGHEQFF
TRBJ1-5,TRBV7-2,14,TRBD1,NA,TGTGCCAGCAGGCGGACAGGGGCCAATCAGCCCCAGCATTTT,CASRRTGANQPQHF
TRBJ1-6,TRBV2,10,NA,NA,TGTGCCAGCGGGGTCTCACCCCTCCACTTT,CASGVSPLHF
TRBJ1-2,TRBV29-1,12,NA,NA,TGCAGCGCCGAACGACGGGAGGGAGGCTACACCTTC,CSAERREGGYTF
TRBJ1-2,TRBV11-2,13,NA,NA,TGTGCCAGCAGCTTAGAGGGCTACTATGGCTACACCTTC,CASSLEGYYGYTF
TRBJ2-2,TRBV6-5,12,NA,NA,TGTGCCAGCAGTTCCCTCACCGGGGAGCTGTTTTTT,CASSSLTGELFF
TRBJ2-2,TRBV2,17,TRBD2,NA,TGTGCCAGCAGGCTTCTAGCGGGAGGGCCGAACACCGGGGAGCTGTTTTTT,CASRLLAGGPNTGELFF
TRBJ1-1,TRBV28,11,NA,few,TGTGCCAGCAGCACGGTAGGGGAAGCTTTCTTT,CASSTVGEAFF
TRBJ2-5,TRBV28,13,NA,NA,TGTGCCAGCAGTTGGGGGAATCAAGAGACCCAGTACTTC,CASSWGNQETQYF
TRBJ2-7,TRBV11-2,13,NA,NA,TGTGCCAGCAGCTTAGAGTACACCTACGAGCAGTACTTC,CASSLEYTYEQYF
TRBJ1-2,TRBV30,14,NA,NA,TGTGCCTGGAGTGTAAAAGGGGGTAGTCGGGGATACACCTTC,CAWSVKGGSRGYTF
TRBJ2-7,TRBV27,18,NA,NA,TGTGCCAGCAGTAAGGACAGGACCACTAGCGGCTCCCGCTACGAGCAGTACTTC,CASSKDRTTSGSRYEQYF
TRBJ2-5,TRBV6-5,15,NA,NA,TGTGCCAGCAGTTACTCAACAGGGTTCCAAGAGACCCAGTACTTC,CASSYSTGFQETQYF
TRBJ1-1,TRBV7-2,15,NA,few,TGTGCCAGCAGCTTAGCGTCGGCGGTGAACACTGAAGCTTTCTTT,CASSLASAVNTEAFF
TRBJ2-7,TRBV4-2,15,TRBD1,NA,TGTGCCAGCAGCCAAGACCGACAGGGAAACTACGAGCAGTACTTC,CASSQDRQGNYEQYF
TRBJ2-1,TRBV18,18,NA,NA,TGTGCCAGCTCAGAGGTACAGACGATGCTAGGGGGCTACAATGAGCAGTTCTTC,CASSEVQTMLGGYNEQFF
TRBJ2-7,TRBV28,14,NA,NA,TGTGCCAGCAGTTTCGAAGAGACAGGCGGGGAGCAGTACTTC,CASSFEETGGEQYF
TRBJ1-1,TRBV19,15,TRBD1,NA,TGTGCCAGTAGTCCACCCGGACAGGGTCGGACTGAAGCTTTCTTT,CASSPPGQGRTEAFF
TRBJ2-2,TRBV28,12,NA,NA,TGTGCCAGCAGTTTATTGACCGGGGAGCTGTTTTTT,CASSLLTGELFF